This T cell receptor (beta chain) was profiled in a study of shared clonotypes between healthy human individuals. General observations from the study: The low donor count limited represented genetic and exposure-history diversity.

Unsorted PBMC contributed 250 to 300 ng DNA, 25,000 to 35,000 T cell genomes, to each replicate PCR. This table comes from immunoSEQ multiplex PCR, and its TCRdb copy is limited to in-frame clones, with some not included. The profile shows around 500,000 clones, roughly 80% of them singletons. With regard to this clone: As yet, its antigen is unknown.

This CDR3 has 14 amino acids. Germline lookup yields CDR1 MNHNS and CDR2 SASEGT. The J segment lost 5 bases and the V segment lost 6 bases, leaving 5 bases of the junction unmatched. Sequenced sample: PBMCs. V usage is TRBV6-1 and J usage is TRBJ2-3, with 10 bases fitting TRBD2. This receptor was taken from a middle-aged woman in good health. Some clones in this sample may be carry-over from other donors' samples. The CDR3 DNA sequence: TGTGCCAGCAGCGTACTAGCGGGACAAGATACGCAGTATTTT. Its translation: CASSVLAGQDTQYF.